This T cell receptor (beta chain) derives from a study of blood T cell repertoires in COVID-19. Study context: The United States, Italy and Spain were the sources of the acute and convalescent COVID-19 samples. Nucleic acid was either cDNA or gDNA, and it came from T cells, B-cell-depleted T cells, or PBMCs.

V was clipped by 3 bases and J by 7 bases; unmatched bases: 10. Per germline, CDR1 SGHNT and CDR2 YYREEE (reference sequence). The CDR3 is 15 residues long. As originally analysed: Using reference gene primer amplification, nucleated cell counts were estimated. Only in-frame clones appear in the TCRdb table, and some are missing; sequencing was by immunoSEQ multiplex PCR. The V and J calls and clone size were taken over from that table, and D and trimming were inferred from the DNA. The table lists 30,000 to 50,000 clones, roughly 75% of them singletons. The sample taken for sequencing was peripheral blood. This receptor was identified in a man older than 75 with active or convalescent COVID-19. This chain links TRBV5-4 with TRBJ2-1, with 7 nucleotides matching TRBD2. The CDR3 loop is CASSSKTSRYNEQFF. The DNA of the CDR3 is TGTGCCAGCAGCTCCAAGACTAGCCGGTATAATGAGCAGTTCTTC.